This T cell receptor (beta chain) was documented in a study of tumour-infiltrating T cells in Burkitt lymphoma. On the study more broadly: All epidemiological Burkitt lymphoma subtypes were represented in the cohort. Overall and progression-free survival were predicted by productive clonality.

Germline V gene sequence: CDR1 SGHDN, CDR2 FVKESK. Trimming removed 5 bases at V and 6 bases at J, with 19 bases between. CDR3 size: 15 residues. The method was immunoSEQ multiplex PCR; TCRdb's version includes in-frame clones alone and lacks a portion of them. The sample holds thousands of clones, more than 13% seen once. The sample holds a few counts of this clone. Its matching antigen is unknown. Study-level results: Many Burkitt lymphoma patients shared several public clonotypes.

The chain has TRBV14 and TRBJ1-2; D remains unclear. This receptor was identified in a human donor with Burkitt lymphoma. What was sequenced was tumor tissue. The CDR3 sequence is CASSFFDTWTDGYTF. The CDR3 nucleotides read TGTGCCAGCAGCTTTTTCGACACATGGACGGATGGCTACACCTTC.